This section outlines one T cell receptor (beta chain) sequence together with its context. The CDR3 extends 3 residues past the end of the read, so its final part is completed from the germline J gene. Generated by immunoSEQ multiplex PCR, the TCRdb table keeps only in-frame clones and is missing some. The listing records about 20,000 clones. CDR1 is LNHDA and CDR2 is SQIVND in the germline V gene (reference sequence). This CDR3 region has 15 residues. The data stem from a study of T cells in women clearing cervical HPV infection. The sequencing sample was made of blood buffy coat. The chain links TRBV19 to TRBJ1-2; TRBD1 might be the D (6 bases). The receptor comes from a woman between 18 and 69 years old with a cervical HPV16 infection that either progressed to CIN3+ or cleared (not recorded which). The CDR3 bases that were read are TGTGCCAGTAGTATGGGGGCGGGGGAAGGGAACATC. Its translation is CASSMGAGEGNI. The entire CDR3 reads CASSMGAGEGNIYTF.